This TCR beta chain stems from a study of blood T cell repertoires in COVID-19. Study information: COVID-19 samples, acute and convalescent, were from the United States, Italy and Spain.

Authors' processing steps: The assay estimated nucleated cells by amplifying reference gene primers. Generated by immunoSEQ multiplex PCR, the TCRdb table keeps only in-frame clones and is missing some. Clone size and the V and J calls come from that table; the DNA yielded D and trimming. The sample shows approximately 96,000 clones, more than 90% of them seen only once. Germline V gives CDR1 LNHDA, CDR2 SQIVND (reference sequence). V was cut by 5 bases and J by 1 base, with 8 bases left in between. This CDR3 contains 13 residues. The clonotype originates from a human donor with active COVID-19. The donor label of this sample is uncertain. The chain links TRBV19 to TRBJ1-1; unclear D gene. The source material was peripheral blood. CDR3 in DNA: TGTGCCAGTAGTGCGACTGGGAACACTGAAGCTTTCTTT. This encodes CASSATGNTEAFF.